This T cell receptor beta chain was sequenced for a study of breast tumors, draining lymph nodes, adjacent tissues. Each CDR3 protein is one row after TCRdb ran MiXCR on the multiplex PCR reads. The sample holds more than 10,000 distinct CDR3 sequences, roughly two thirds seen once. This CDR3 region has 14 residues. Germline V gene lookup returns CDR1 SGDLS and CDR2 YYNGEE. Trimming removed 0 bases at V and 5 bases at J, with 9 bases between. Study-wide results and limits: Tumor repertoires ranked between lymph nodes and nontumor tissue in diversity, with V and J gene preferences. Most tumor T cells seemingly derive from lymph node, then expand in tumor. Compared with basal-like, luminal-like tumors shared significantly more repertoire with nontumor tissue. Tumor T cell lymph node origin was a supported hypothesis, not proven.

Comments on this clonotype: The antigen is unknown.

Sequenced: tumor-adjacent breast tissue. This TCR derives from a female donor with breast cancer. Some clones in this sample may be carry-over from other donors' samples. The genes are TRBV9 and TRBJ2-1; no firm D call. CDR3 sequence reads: CASSVEAVNNEQFF. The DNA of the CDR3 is TGTGCCAGCAGCGTAGAGGCAGTTAACAATGAGCAGTTCTTC.